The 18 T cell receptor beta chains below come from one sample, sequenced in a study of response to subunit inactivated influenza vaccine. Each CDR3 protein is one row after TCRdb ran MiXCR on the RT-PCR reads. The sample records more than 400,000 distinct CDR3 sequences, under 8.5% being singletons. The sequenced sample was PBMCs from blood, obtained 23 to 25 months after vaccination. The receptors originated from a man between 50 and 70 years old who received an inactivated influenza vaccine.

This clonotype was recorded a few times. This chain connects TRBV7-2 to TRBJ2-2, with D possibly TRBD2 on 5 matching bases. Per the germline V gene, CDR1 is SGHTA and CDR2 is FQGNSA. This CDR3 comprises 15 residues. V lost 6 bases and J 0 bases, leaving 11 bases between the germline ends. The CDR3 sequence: CASRKSGTNTGELFF. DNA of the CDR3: TGTGCCAGCAGGAAGAGCGGAACGAACACCGGGGAGCTGTTTTTT.

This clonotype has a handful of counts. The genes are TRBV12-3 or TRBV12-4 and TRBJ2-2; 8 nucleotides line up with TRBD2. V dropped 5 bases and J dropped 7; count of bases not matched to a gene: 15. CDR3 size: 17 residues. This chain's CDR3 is CASSPRGAGGLGGELFF. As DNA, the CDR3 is TGTGCCAGCAGTCCTAGGGGGGCGGGAGGCCTTGGCGGGGAGCTGTTTTTT.

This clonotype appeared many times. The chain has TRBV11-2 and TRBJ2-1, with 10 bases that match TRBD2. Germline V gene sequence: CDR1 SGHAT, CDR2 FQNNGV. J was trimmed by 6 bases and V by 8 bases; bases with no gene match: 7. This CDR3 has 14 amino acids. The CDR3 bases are TGTGCCAGCCGGGAACTAGCGGGAAGCAATGAGCAGTTCTTC. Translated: CASRELAGSNEQFF.

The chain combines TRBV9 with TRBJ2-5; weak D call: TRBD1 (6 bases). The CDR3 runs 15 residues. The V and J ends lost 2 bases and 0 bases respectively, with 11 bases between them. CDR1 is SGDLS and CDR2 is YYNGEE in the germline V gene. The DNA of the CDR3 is TGTGCCAGCAGCGTCCAAGGGGGAAACCAAGAGACCCAGTACTTC. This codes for CASSVQGGNQETQYF. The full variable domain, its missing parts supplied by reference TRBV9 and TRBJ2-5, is DSGVTQTPKHLITATGQRVTLRCSPRSGDLSVYWYQQSLDQGLQFLIQYYNGEERAKGNILERFSAQQFPDLHSELNLSSLELGDSALYFCASSVQGGNQETQYFGPGTRLLVL.

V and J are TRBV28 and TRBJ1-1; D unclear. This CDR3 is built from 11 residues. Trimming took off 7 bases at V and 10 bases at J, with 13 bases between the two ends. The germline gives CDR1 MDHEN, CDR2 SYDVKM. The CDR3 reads CASTHHYGAFF. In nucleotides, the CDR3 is TGTGCCAGCACCCACCACTATGGAGCTTTCTTT.

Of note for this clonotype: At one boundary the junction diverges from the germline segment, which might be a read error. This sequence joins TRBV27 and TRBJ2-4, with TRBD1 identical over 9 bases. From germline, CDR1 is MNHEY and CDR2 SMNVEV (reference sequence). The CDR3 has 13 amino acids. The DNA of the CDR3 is TGTGCCAGCCATCGTCCGGGACAGGGCAATTCGGACTTC. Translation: CASHRPGQGNSDF.

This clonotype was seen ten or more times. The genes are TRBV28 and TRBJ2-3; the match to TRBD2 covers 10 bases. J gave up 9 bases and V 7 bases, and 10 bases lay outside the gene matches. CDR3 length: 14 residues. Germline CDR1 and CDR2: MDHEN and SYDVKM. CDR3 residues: CASTLGFSGGTQYF. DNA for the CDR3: TGTGCCAGCACCCTCGGGTTTAGCGGGGGGACGCAGTATTTT.

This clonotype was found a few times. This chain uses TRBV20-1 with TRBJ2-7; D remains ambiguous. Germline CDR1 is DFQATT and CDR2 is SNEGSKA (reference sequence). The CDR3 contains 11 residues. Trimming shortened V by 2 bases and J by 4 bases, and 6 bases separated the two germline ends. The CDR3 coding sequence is TGCAGTGCTAGACTAATGTACGAGCAGTACTTC. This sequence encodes CSARLMYEQYF.

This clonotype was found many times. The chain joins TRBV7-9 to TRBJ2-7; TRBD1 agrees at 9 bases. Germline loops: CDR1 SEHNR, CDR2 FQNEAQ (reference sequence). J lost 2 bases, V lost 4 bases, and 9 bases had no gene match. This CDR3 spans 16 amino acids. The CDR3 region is CASSSQTGTGPYEQYF. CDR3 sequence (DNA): TGTGCCAGCAGCTCACAAACCGGGACAGGGCCCTACGAGCAGTACTTC.

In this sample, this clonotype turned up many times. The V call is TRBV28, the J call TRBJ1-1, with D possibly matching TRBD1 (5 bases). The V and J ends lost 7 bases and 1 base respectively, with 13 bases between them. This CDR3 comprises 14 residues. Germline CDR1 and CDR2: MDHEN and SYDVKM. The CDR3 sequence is CASMPLTGNTEAFF. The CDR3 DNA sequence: TGTGCCAGCATGCCCCTCACAGGGAACACTGAAGCTTTCTTT.

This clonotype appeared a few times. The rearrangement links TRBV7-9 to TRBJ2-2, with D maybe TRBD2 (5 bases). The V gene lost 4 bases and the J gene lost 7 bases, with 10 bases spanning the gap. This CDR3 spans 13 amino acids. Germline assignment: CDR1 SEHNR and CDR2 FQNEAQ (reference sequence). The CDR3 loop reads CASSSREFGELFF. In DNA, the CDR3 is TGTGCCAGCAGCTCACGGGAATTCGGGGAGCTGTTTTTT.

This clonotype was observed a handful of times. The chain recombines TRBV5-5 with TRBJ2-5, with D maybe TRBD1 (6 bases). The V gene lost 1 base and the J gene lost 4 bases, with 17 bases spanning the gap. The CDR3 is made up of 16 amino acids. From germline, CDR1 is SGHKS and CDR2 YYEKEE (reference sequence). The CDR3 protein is CASSLKYRDVTETQYF. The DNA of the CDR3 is TGTGCCAGCAGCTTGAAGTACAGGGACGTTACAGAGACCCAGTACTTC.

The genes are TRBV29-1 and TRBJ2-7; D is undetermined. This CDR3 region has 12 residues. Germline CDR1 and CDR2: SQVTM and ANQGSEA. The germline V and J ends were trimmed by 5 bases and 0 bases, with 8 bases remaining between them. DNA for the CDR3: TGCAGCGTTACTGTTAGCTCCTACGAGCAGTACTTC. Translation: CSVTVSSYEQYF.

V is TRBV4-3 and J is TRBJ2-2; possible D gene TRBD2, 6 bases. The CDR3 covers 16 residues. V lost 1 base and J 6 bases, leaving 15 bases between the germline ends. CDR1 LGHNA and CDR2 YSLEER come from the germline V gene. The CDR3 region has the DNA TGCGCCAGCAGCCAAGCAGCGGGCGTTCAATCCGGGGAGCTGTTTTTT. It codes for CASSQAAGVQSGELFF.

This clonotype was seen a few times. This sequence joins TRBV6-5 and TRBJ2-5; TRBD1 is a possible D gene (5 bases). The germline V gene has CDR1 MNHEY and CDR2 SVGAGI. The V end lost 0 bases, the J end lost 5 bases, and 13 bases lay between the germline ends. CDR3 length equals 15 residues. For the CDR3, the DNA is TGTGCCAGCAGTTACTCGACGGTGCAGGGCGAGACCCAGTACTTC. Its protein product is CASSYSTVQGETQYF.

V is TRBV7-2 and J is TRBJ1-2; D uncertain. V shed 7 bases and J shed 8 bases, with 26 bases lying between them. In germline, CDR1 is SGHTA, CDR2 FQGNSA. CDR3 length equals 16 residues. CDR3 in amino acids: CASTINMGTAVQGYTF. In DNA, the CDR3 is TGTGCCAGCACTATTAATATGGGCACCGCAGTACAAGGCTACACCTTC.

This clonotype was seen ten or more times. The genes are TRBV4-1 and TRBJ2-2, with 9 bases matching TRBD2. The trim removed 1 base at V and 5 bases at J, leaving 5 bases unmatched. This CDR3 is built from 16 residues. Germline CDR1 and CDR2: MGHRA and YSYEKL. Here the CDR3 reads CASSQGLAATTGELFF. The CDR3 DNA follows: TGCGCCAGCAGCCAAGGACTAGCGGCAACTACCGGGGAGCTGTTTTTT.

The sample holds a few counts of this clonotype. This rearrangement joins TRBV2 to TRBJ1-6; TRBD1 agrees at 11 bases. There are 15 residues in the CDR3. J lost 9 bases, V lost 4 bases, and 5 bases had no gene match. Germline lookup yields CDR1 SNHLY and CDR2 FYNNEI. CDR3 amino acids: CASSVEGTGGSPLHF. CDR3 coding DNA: TGTGCCAGCAGTGTCGAGGGGACAGGGGGTTCACCCCTCCACTTT.